This TCR beta chain was sequenced for a study of blood T cell repertoires in COVID-19. Study context: Sites in the United States, Italy and Spain provided acute and convalescent COVID-19 samples. From T cells, B-cell-depleted T cells, or PBMCs came the material, which was cDNA or gDNA.

The junction had 4 bases not matched to a gene; V was cut back by 5 bases and J by 3 bases. In germline, CDR1 is LGHNT, CDR2 FRNRAP. The CDR3 length is 14 residues. In the original workflow: From reference gene primer amplification, estimates of nucleated cell counts were derived. Sequenced by immunoSEQ multiplex PCR; TCRdb stores in-frame clones only, minus some. V and J calls and clone size are given by that table; D and trimming were obtained from the DNA. The table records over 90,000 clones, 80% to 95% of them present only once. J is TRBJ1-5 and V is TRBV12-5; 7 positions agree with TRBD1. Sequencing used peripheral blood. This clonotype originated in a woman between 45 and 60 years old with COVID-19, enrolled during active disease. CDR3 in amino acids: CASGPGQPNQPQHF. The CDR3 coding sequence is TGTGCTAGTGGTCCGGGACAGCCCAATCAGCCCCAGCATTTT.